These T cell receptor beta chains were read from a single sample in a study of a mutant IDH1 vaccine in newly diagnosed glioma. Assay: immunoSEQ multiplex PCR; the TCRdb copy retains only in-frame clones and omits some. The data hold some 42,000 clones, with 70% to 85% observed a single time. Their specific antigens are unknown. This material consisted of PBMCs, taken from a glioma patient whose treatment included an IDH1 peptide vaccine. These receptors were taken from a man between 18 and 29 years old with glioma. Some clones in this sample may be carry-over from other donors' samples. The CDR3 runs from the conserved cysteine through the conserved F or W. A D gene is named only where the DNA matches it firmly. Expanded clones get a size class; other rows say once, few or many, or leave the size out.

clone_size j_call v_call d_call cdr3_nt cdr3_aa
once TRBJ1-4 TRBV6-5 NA TGTGCCAGCAGTTTCTCCTGGGCTGTTTTTGAAAAACTGTTTTTT CASSFSWAVFEKLFF
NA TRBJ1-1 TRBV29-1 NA TGCAGCGTATATGGGTCAGGAGGTGAAGCTTTCTTT CSVYGSGGEAFF
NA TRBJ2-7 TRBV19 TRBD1 TGTGCCAGTAGTATCGACCGGGACAGCGGTTTCTACGAGCAGTACTTC CASSIDRDSGFYEQYF
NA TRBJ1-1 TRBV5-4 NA TGTGCCAGTAACCGAGACCGAGGGGTGAACACTGAAGCTTTCTTT CASNRDRGVNTEAFF
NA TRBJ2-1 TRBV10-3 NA TGTGCCATCAGTGAGCACCACAATGAGCAGTTCTTC CAISEHHNEQFF
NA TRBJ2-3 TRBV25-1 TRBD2 TGTGCCAGCAGTGAAACCCGGCTAGCGGGCGAGCTTTGGGATACGCAGTATTTT CASSETRLAGELWDTQYF
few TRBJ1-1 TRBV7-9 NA TGTGCCAGCAGCTTCGGTGGGATTGGTTTAGGGACTGAAGCTTTCTTT CASSFGGIGLGTEAFF
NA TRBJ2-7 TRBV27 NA TGTGCCAGCAGTTCCCAACTCGGCGCTGCCTACGAGCAGTACTTC CASSSQLGAAYEQYF
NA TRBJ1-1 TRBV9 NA TGTGCCAGCAGCACTCGGACAGAGCGTGAAGCTTTCTTT CASSTRTEREAFF
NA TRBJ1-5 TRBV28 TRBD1 TGTGCCAGCAGTTTAATACAGGGGGCTAATCAGCCCCAGCATTTT CASSLIQGANQPQHF
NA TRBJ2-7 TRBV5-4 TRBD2 TGTGCCAGCAGCTTGTTACTAGCGGGTATCTCCTACGAGCAGTACTTC CASSLLLAGISYEQYF
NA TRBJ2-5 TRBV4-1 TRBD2 TGCGCCAGCAGCACTCGGACTAGCGGGAGGCTTAAGGAGACCCAGTACTTC CASSTRTSGRLKETQYF
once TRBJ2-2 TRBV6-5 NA TGTGCCAGCAGTTCGGACAGCGGGGAGCTGTTTTTT CASSSDSGELFF
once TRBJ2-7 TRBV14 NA TGTGCCAGCAGTGGGAACGTTAACGAGCAGTACTTC CASSGNVNEQYF
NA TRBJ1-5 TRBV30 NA TGTGCCTGGAGAGGGAATGGTCAGCCCCAGCATTTT CAWRGNGQPQHF
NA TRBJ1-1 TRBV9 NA TGTGCCAGCAGCGTAGGAAGGGAAGAAGCTTTCTTT CASSVGREEAFF
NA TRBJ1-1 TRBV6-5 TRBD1 TGTGCCAGCAGTTGGGACAGCCTGAACACTGAAGCTTTCTTT CASSWDSLNTEAFF
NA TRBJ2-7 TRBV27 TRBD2 TGTGCCAGCAGTCCAACAGGCGGGGGGTACGAGCAGTACTTC CASSPTGGGYEQYF
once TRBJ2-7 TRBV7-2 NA TGTGCCAGCAGCTTCAGCAGGGATTTGCACGAGCAGTACTTC CASSFSRDLHEQYF
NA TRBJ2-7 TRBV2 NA TGTGCCAGCAGTGAATGGGATATCTCCTACGAGCAGTACTTC CASSEWDISYEQYF
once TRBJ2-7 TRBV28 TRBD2 TGTGCCAGCAGTTTCGAGCCCCTAACTAGCGGGAGCTCCTACGAGCAGTACTTC CASSFEPLTSGSSYEQYF
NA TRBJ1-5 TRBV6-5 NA TGTGCCACAGCAAGGTCAGGCGGGGTTCAGCCCCAGCATTTT CATARSGGVQPQHF
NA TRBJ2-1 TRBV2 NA TGTGCCAGTAGCTCTCAAACGGGCTCTACGCAGTTCTTC CASSSQTGSTQFF
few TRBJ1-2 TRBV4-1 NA TGCGCCAGCAGCCAAGAGGGCTCGACAGTTCGTGCCTATGGCTACACCTTC CASSQEGSTVRAYGYTF